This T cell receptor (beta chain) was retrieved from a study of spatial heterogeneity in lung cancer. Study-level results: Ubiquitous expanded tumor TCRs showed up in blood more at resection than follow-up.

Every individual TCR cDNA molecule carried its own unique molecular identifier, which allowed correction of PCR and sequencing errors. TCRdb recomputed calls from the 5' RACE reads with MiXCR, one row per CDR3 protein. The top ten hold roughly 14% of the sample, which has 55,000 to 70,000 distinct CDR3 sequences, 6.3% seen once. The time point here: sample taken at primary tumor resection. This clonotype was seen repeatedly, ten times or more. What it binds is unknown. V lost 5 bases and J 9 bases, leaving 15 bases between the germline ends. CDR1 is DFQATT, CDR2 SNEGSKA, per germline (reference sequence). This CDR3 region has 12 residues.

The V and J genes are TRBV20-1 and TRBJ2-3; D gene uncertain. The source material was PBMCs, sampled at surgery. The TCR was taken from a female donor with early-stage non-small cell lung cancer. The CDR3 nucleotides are TGCAGTGCTTCCCCGGACGGTGCAACGCAGTATTTT. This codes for CSASPDGATQYF.